The 2 T cell receptor beta chains presented below share a single source sample, sequenced in a study of blood T cell repertoires in COVID-19. Assay: immunoSEQ multiplex PCR; the TCRdb copy retains only in-frame clones and omits some. Among fewer than 45,000 clones listed, more than 75% were seen once. Sequenced material: peripheral blood. These receptors originate from a man between 65 and 79 years old with acute or convalescent COVID-19.

This clone is a singleton in its sample. The chain carries TRBV3-1 (or the pseudogene TRBV3-2) and TRBJ2-1; a possible D gene is TRBD1 (5 bases). The germline gives CDR1 LGHDT, CDR2 YNNKEL (reference sequence). This CDR3 has 11 amino acids. The V end lost 4 bases, the J end lost 15 bases, and 13 bases lay between the germline ends. The CDR3 protein is CASSLQGVRFF. CDR3 DNA: TGTGCCAGCAGCCTCCAAGGGGTCCGGTTCTTC.

This clone was detected only a few times. V and J are TRBV6-6 and TRBJ2-7; a weak D match, TRBD2 (6 bases). Trimming stripped 5 bases from V and 2 bases from J, with 16 bases between. The length of the CDR3 is 15 residues. Germline assignment: CDR1 MNHNY and CDR2 SVGAGI (reference sequence). CDR3 in DNA: TGTGCCAGCAGTACTGGGACTTCGGGAGCCTACGAGCAGTACTTC. Amino acid sequence: CASSTGTSGAYEQYF.